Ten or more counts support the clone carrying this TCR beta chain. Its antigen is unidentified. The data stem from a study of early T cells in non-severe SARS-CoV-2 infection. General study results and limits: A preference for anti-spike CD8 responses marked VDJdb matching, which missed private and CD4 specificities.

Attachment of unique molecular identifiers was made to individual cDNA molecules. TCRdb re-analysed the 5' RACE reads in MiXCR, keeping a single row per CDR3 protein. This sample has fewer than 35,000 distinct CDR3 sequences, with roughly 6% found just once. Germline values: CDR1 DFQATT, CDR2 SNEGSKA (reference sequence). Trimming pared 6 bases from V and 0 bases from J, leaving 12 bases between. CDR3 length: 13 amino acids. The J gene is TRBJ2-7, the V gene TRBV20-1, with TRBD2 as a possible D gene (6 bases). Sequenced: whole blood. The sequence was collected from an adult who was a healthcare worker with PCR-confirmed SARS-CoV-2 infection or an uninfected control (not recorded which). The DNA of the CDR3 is TGCAGTGCCGACGGGAGTAACTCCTACGAGCAGTACTTC. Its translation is CSADGSNSYEQYF.